Listed here are 24 T cell receptor beta chains from one sample, sequenced in a study of vaccination and CD4 T cells after COVID-19. With the Oncomine TCR Beta short-read assay, DNA from cultured CD4+ T cells was sequenced. TCRdb reanalysed the PCR reads using MiXCR and keeps one entry per CDR3 protein. The table includes approximately 21,000 distinct CDR3 sequences, roughly 47% detected once. Documented treatment: roughly 10-day PBMC culture with coronavirus spike peptide pools or control peptides (ViraFEST assay). Their recognized antigens are unknown. The sequencing sample was made of CD4+ T cells from blood, cultured in vitro. These TCRs come from a human donor who had recovered from COVID-19.

The chain has TRBV12-3 or TRBV12-4 and TRBJ2-5; 7 positions match TRBD1. J gave up 1 base and V 1 base, and 0 bases lay outside the gene matches. This CDR3 has 14 amino acids. CDR3 in DNA: TGTGCCAGCAGTTTAGACAGGGGCCAAGAGACCCAGTACTTC. Translating it yields CASSLDRGQETQYF.

This clonotype appeared a few times. This chain joins TRBV14 and TRBJ1-1; tentative D call: TRBD1 (6 bases). Germline CDR1 reads SGHDN; CDR2 reads FVKESK. This CDR3 has 14 residues. V was clipped by 4 bases and J by 1 base, with 10 bases between them. The CDR3 coding sequence is TGTGCCAGCAGCCTATCGGGGGCGAACACTGAAGCTTTCTTT. Amino acid sequence: CASSLSGANTEAFF.

In this sample, this clonotype turned up once. The chain joins TRBV5-3 to TRBJ2-4; 9 positions agree with TRBD2. TRBV5-3 is designated an ORF whose function remains uncertain. The junction had 16 bases not matched to a gene; V was cut back by 4 bases and J by 2 bases. This CDR3 comprises 19 residues. The CDR3 DNA sequence: TGTGCCAGAAGCCGTCGACTGGGGCGGGGGGGCTGTCCCAAAAACATTCAGTACTTC. This sequence encodes CARSRRLGRGGCPKNIQYF.

CDR3 DNA: TGTGCCAGCAGCTCCGAAGGGGGGAAAAACATTCAGTACTTC. Protein: CASSSEGGKNIQYF. The V call is TRBV7-9, the J call TRBJ2-4; D could derive from TRBD1 or TRBD2 (6 bases each). Trimming pared 4 bases from V and 4 bases from J, leaving 11 bases between. This CDR3 has 14 residues. Germline V lookup: CDR1 SEHNR, CDR2 FQNEAQ (reference sequence).

V is TRBV30 and J is TRBJ2-3, with 8 bases identical to TRBD1. There are 15 residues in the CDR3. J was trimmed by 3 bases and V by 4 bases; bases with no gene match: 9. Per germline, CDR1 GTSNPN and CDR2 SVGIG (reference sequence). The CDR3 loop is CAWTRQGTLTDTQYF. The CDR3 nucleotides read TGTGCCTGGACCCGACAGGGGACTTTGACAGATACGCAGTATTTT.

Written as DNA, the CDR3 is TGTGCCAGCAGCTTACCCGCGATGGGGGGCGGTAATTCACCCCTCCACTTT. The encoded protein is CASSLPAMGGGNSPLHF. The chain recombines TRBV7-9 with TRBJ1-6, with a tentative D call TRBD1 (6 bases). This CDR3 has 17 amino acids. Germline CDR1 and CDR2: SEHNR and FQNEAQ (reference sequence). V was shortened by 2 bases and J by 6 bases, with 17 bases between the two germline ends.

This clonotype was counted once. CDR3 residues: CSGLQTSTDTQYF. CDR3 DNA sequence: TGCAGTGGACTCCAGACTAGCACAGATACGCAGTATTTT. The rearrangement links TRBV20-1 to TRBJ2-3; D unclear. The CDR3 extends over 13 amino acids. The germline CDR1 and CDR2 sequences are DFQATT and SNEGSKA (reference sequence). Trimming left V 7 bases short and J 0 bases short, with 11 bases between.

The CDR3 bases are TGTGCCAGCAGCTTAAAGGGAGGAGTTAATTCACCCCTCCACTTT. Its protein product is CASSLKGGVNSPLHF. J is TRBJ1-6 and V is TRBV7-6; D uncertain. With 2 bases removed from V and 6 bases from J, the gap between germline ends came to 11 bases. Germline assignment: CDR1 SGHVS and CDR2 FNYEAQ. The CDR3 extends over 15 amino acids.

The J gene is TRBJ1-5, the V gene TRBV21-1. TRBV21-1 is a known pseudogene. CDR3 size: 13 residues. CDR3 DNA: TGTGCCAGCAGCATAGGATGGGGTCAGCCCCAGCATTTT. It yields the protein CASSIGWGQPQHF.

The chain couples TRBV9 to TRBJ2-5, with 12 bases identical to TRBD2. Germline loops: CDR1 SGDLS, CDR2 YYNGEE. The CDR3 covers 15 residues. The V gene end was trimmed by 3 bases and the J gene end by 7 bases; junction bases not matched to a gene: 7. The CDR3 sequence: CASSASSGRAGTQYF. The CDR3 bases are TGTGCCAGCAGCGCGTCTAGCGGGAGGGCCGGGACCCAGTACTTC.

This clonotype was seen a few times. This sequence joins TRBV20-1 and TRBJ1-3; TRBD1 might be the D (6 bases). The germline V gene has CDR1 DFQATT and CDR2 SNEGSKA (reference sequence). The CDR3 consists of 14 residues. The V gene lost 5 bases and the J gene lost 3 bases, with 14 bases spanning the gap. The CDR3 sequence: CSAWRTEGGNTIYF. The DNA of the CDR3 is TGCAGTGCTTGGCGGACAGAGGGTGGAAACACCATATATTTT.

This clonotype has only a few counts. V usage is TRBV10-3 and J usage is TRBJ2-5; TRBD1 agrees at 9 bases. CDR1 and CDR2 (germline): ENHRY, SYGVKD. The CDR3 runs to 13 residues. Unmatched junction bases numbered 4, after V lost 6 bases and J lost 5 bases. DNA for the CDR3: TGTGCCATCAGACGGACAGGGGTGGAGACCCAGTACTTC. Residues: CAIRRTGVETQYF.

This clonotype was picked up a small number of times. CDR3 coding DNA: TGTGCCTGGAGTGTATCCGTTGTGCCAGGTTACGAGCAGTACTTC. This codes for CAWSVSVVPGYEQYF. The chain combines TRBV30 with TRBJ2-7, with D unresolved. With 0 bases removed from V and 4 bases from J, the gap between germline ends came to 16 bases. This CDR3 spans 15 amino acids. The germline V gene encodes CDR1 GTSNPN and CDR2 SVGIG (reference sequence).

The chain employs TRBV10-2 and TRBJ1-5; D is undetermined. Deletions cut 1 base from V and 2 bases from J, with 12 bases between. The CDR3 loop spans 16 amino acids. Germline values: CDR1 WSHSY, CDR2 SAAADI. CDR3 sequence (DNA): TGCGCCAGCAGTGAGTTGGGCCGGGTGGGCAATCAGCCCCAGCATTTT. Amino acid sequence: CASSELGRVGNQPQHF.

In nucleotides, the CDR3 is TGTGCCAGCAGGCCTGAGAGCTCGGGGGAGCTGTTTTTT. This translates into CASRPESSGELFF. V gene TRBV2 combines with J gene TRBJ2-2; no definite D call. The CDR3 extends over 13 amino acids. Looked up from germline, CDR1 is SNHLY and CDR2 is FYNNEI. Trimming removed 6 bases at V and 8 bases at J, with 13 bases between.

The V and J genes are TRBV19 and TRBJ2-7; 12 nucleotides agree with TRBD1. This CDR3 is built from 15 residues. Germline loops: CDR1 LNHDA, CDR2 SQIVND (reference sequence). With 3 bases clipped from V and 5 bases from J, the junction kept 5 bases outside the gene matches. CDR3 nucleotides: TGTGCCAGTAGTATGACCGGGACAGGGGGCCACGAGCAGTACTTC. It is translated as CASSMTGTGGHEQYF.

As to this clonotype: The junction and the germline gene differ at one end; a read error may be behind it. CDR3 in DNA: TGCGCCAGCAGCTCATCCCCGCAGCGTGTATCCTACGAGCAGTACTTC. This gives the protein CASSSSPQRVSYEQYF. J is TRBJ2-7 and V is TRBV2; D gene unclear. CDR3 length: 16 amino acids. The V gene's germline CDR1 is SNHLY and CDR2 FYNNEI.

This clonotype has only one observation. The rearrangement links TRBV11-2 to TRBJ2-1; D gene ambiguous. The germline V and J ends were trimmed by 5 bases and 6 bases, with 8 bases remaining between them. Germline lookup yields CDR1 SGHAT and CDR2 FQNNGV. CDR3 size: 12 residues. The CDR3 region is CASSRLGNEQFF. The CDR3, as DNA: TGTGCCAGCAGCCGGCTGGGCAATGAGCAGTTCTTC.

V is TRBV2 and J is TRBJ2-3; D is undetermined. CDR3 size: 11 residues. Germline CDR1 and CDR2: SNHLY and FYNNEI. V gave up 6 bases and J gave up 15 bases, with 16 bases separating them. This chain's CDR3 is CASSANDRSYF. CDR3 coding DNA: TGTGCCAGCAGCGCTAATGACCGATCCTATTTT.

The chain combines TRBV30 with TRBJ1-1; 8 bases agree with TRBD1. This CDR3 is 13 amino acids long. V was clipped by 0 bases and J by 4 bases; unmatched bases: 1. Germline values: CDR1 GTSNPN, CDR2 SVGIG (reference sequence). This chain's CDR3 is CAWSVDRGTEAFF. CDR3 DNA: TGTGCCTGGAGTGTAGACAGGGGCACTGAAGCTTTCTTT.

The rearrangement links TRBV2 to TRBJ2-3; the D gene is possibly TRBD2 (6 bases). The CDR3 extends over 13 amino acids. Germline assignment: CDR1 SNHLY and CDR2 FYNNEI. Trimming took off 6 bases at V and 6 bases at J, with 13 bases between the two ends. CDR3 sequence reads: CASRGDLPDTQYF. CDR3 sequence (DNA): TGTGCCAGCAGGGGGGACTTGCCCGATACGCAGTATTTT.

This clonotype was seen more than once but under ten times. The genes are TRBV20-1 and TRBJ2-3; 15 nucleotides match TRBD2. Germline loops: CDR1 DFQATT, CDR2 SNEGSKA (reference sequence). With 6 bases clipped from V and 0 bases from J, the junction kept 10 bases outside the gene matches. This CDR3 region has 18 residues. The CDR3 sequence: CSAGLAGGGSLSTDTQYF. The CDR3 nucleotides are TGCAGTGCGGGACTAGCGGGAGGAGGGTCCCTTAGCACAGATACGCAGTATTTT.

V is TRBV6-1 and J is TRBJ2-1; 10 bases align to TRBD2. This CDR3 has 13 residues. CDR1 and CDR2 (germline): MNHNS, SASEGT. The CDR3 loop reads CAAGGVNYNEQFF. The CDR3 DNA sequence: TGTGCAGCGGGGGGGGTCAACTACAATGAGCAGTTCTTC.

This rearrangement joins TRBV19 to TRBJ1-1; 7 bases match TRBD1. Losses at the gene ends were 7 bases for V and 6 bases for J; bases not matched to a gene: 8. Germline-derived CDR1 and CDR2 are LNHDA and SQIVND (reference sequence). The CDR3 is 13 amino acids. DNA for the CDR3: TGTGCCAGTACATTACAGGGGAGGGCTGAAGCTTTCTTT. Translation gives CASTLQGRAEAFF. The variable domain in full, with the rest retrieved from reference TRBV19 and TRBJ1-1, is DGGITQSPKYLFRKEGQNVTLSCEQNLNHDAMYWYRQDPGQGLRLIYYSQIVNDFQKGDIAEGYSVSREKKESFPLTVTSAQKNPTAFYLCASTLQGRAEAFFGQGTRLTVV.